A single sample is the source of the 29 T cell receptor beta chains below, sequenced in a study of CD8+ T cells in alopecia areata. RNA was extracted and reverse transcribed into cDNA as the sequencing template. TCRdb's table, derived via immunoSEQ multiplex PCR, lists solely in-frame clones and lacks some. The table lists over 120,000 clones, approximately 51% of them singletons, with approximately 1% in the top ten. The specimen comprised CD4+ T cells sorted from blood, sampled at week 0. The receptors were gathered from a human donor with alopecia areata.

This clone was detected only once. V and J are TRBV20-1 and TRBJ1-1; D is possibly TRBD1 (5 bases). The CDR3 length is 11 residues. CDR1 and CDR2 from the germline V gene are DFQATT and SNEGSKA (reference sequence). Deletions cut 4 bases from V and 11 bases from J, with 14 bases between. CDR3 DNA: TGCAGTGCTACAACAGGAACGGCGGCTTTCTTT. Translation: CSATTGTAAFF.

The V call is TRBV5-1, the J call TRBJ2-2; TRBD2 matches 10 bases. With V trimmed by 2 bases and J by 1 base, 2 bases remained unmatched. CDR1 SGHRS and CDR2 YFSETQ come from the germline V gene. This CDR3 region has 16 residues. CDR3 sequence reads: CASSFSSGGNTGELFF. The CDR3 region has the DNA TGCGCCAGCAGCTTTTCTAGCGGGGGGAACACCGGGGAGCTGTTTTTT.

The V gene is TRBV15, the J gene TRBJ2-3, with a weak D call TRBD2 (6 bases). V was shortened by 9 bases and J by 3 bases, with 7 bases between the two germline ends. The CDR3 covers 11 residues. From germline, CDR1 is LNHNV and CDR2 YYDKDF (reference sequence). Here the CDR3 DNA reads TGTGCCACGACTAGTACAGATACGCAGTATTTT. Translated: CATTSTDTQYF.

A word on this clone: Its ends do not fully match the called genes, so a read error is possible. The chain combines TRBV29-1 with TRBJ2-3; D is tentatively TRBD1 or TRBD2 (5 bases each). The CDR3 totals 12 residues. Per germline, CDR1 SQVTM and CDR2 ANQGSEA. The CDR3: CSVEVPGTRTEF. The DNA of the CDR3 is TGCAGCGTTGAAGTCCCAGGGACCAGGACGGAATTT.

This clone was counted a few times. The rearrangement links TRBV30 to TRBJ2-2, with 7 bases aligning to TRBD2. Germline lookup yields CDR1 GTSNPN and CDR2 SVGIG (reference sequence). CDR3 length: 13 amino acids. V shed 3 bases, J shed 4 bases, and the junction held 2 bases outside the gene matches. The CDR3 bases are TGTGCCTGGAGGCGGACTAGCACCGGGGAGCTGTTTTTT. Its protein product is CAWRRTSTGELFF.

The chain joins TRBV4-3 to TRBJ1-2; D not certain. Trimming took 1 base from V and 5 from J, leaving 8 bases between them. Germline-derived CDR1 and CDR2 are LGHNA and YSLEER. This CDR3 is built from 13 residues. The CDR3 reads CASSQVGSYGYTF. CDR3 DNA: TGCGCCAGCAGCCAAGTCGGCAGTTATGGCTACACCTTC.

This clone was seen more than once but under ten times. This rearrangement joins TRBV7-7 to TRBJ2-5; 10 bases align to TRBD1. J gave up 4 bases and V 5 bases, and 19 bases lay outside the gene matches. The CDR3 totals 19 residues. CDR1 and CDR2 from the germline V gene are SSHAT and FNYEAQ (reference sequence). As DNA, the CDR3 is TGTGCCAGCAGCAAGAAGACAGGGGGCACTAGCTCGGTGCTAGAGACCCAGTACTTC. As protein: CASSKKTGGTSSVLETQYF.

The V gene is TRBV30, the J gene TRBJ2-2; D is unresolved. Germline V lookup: CDR1 GTSNPN, CDR2 SVGIG (reference sequence). V lost 5 bases, J lost 7 bases, and 8 bases lay in between. This CDR3 has 11 amino acids. The CDR3 sequence is CAWGTGGELFF. The CDR3 DNA follows: TGTGCCTGGGGTACCGGCGGGGAGCTGTTTTTT.

This chain connects TRBV11-2 to TRBJ2-1, with TRBD2 matching 15 bases. The CDR3 is 16 amino acids. V trimming: 5 bases; J trimming: 8 bases; junction bases outside the gene matches: 7. Germline V gives CDR1 SGHAT, CDR2 FQNNGV. This CDR3 is CASSRTSGRAWDEQFF. The CDR3 bases are TGTGCCAGCAGCCGGACTAGCGGGAGGGCCTGGGATGAGCAGTTCTTC.

In DNA, the CDR3 is TGTGCCAGCAGTCCCCCCGCAGGGGTTTGGTATGGCTACACCTTC. It codes for CASSPPAGVWYGYTF. The V and J genes are TRBV28 and TRBJ1-2; tentatively, D is TRBD1 (6 bases). CDR1 and CDR2 from the germline V gene are MDHEN and SYDVKM. This CDR3 has 15 residues. V shed 5 bases and J shed 5 bases, with 18 bases lying between them.

This clone was seen only a few times. V usage is TRBV5-1 and J usage is TRBJ2-6, with D possibly matching TRBD2 (5 bases). The ends were cut back, 5 bases at V and 0 bases at J, with 9 bases in the middle. CDR3 length equals 15 residues. CDR1 and CDR2 from the germline V gene are SGHRS and YFSETQ. This CDR3 reads CASRAGISGANVLTF. The DNA of the CDR3 is TGCGCCAGCAGGGCCGGGATCTCTGGGGCCAACGTCCTGACTTTC.

The chain has TRBV7-6 and TRBJ2-7; 8 bases line up with TRBD2. Germline values: CDR1 SGHVS, CDR2 FNYEAQ. The V segment lost 5 bases and the J segment 3 bases; nucleotides outside the gene matches: 12. There are 16 residues in the CDR3. The CDR3 here is CASSPTGSGGLYEQYF. The CDR3 DNA is TGTGCCAGCAGCCCGACTGGGAGCGGGGGCCTCTACGAGCAGTACTTC.

This chain connects TRBV4-1 to TRBJ1-1, with 9 bases that match TRBD1. In germline, CDR1 is MGHRA, CDR2 YSYEKL. CDR3 length: 16 amino acids. V dropped 0 bases and J dropped 2; count of bases not matched to a gene: 4. The CDR3 bases are TGCGCCAGCAGCCAAGAGGGGACAGGGCCAAACACTGAAGCTTTCTTT. Protein: CASSQEGTGPNTEAFF.

This clone was picked up one time. This rearrangement joins TRBV2 to TRBJ2-5, with D possibly matching TRBD2 (6 bases). This CDR3 has 15 amino acids. Germline V gene lookup returns CDR1 SNHLY and CDR2 FYNNEI. Trimming took off 3 bases at V and 4 bases at J, with 15 bases between the two ends. CDR3 bases: TGTGCCAGCAGTGATCTCGGTGAGGGAGGAGAGACCCAGTACTTC. The encoded protein is CASSDLGEGGETQYF.

The chain joins TRBV6-5 to TRBJ1-2; 8 bases line up with TRBD1. V trimming: 7 bases; J trimming: 1 base; junction bases outside the gene matches: 5. CDR1 is MNHEY and CDR2 is SVGAGI in the germline V gene. This CDR3 is 14 amino acids long. CDR3 sequence (DNA): TGTGCCAGCATCCTGGACAGGGATAACTATGGCTACACCTTC. Its translation: CASILDRDNYGYTF.

This clone was recorded a few times. V usage is TRBV29-1 and J usage is TRBJ2-5, with unresolved D. In germline, CDR1 is SQVTM, CDR2 ANQGSEA. The V end was cut by 6 bases, the J end by 2 bases, with 7 bases between. This CDR3 spans 11 amino acids. The CDR3 DNA sequence: TGCAGCGTGTATCAACAAGAGACCCAGTACTTC. Its translation is CSVYQQETQYF.

The chain uses TRBV18 and TRBJ2-1; D unclear. V lost 2 bases and J lost 1, with 3 bases in between. This CDR3 is 13 amino acids long. Per germline, CDR1 KGHSH and CDR2 LQKENI. This CDR3 is CASSPKSYNEQFF. CDR3 coding DNA: TGTGCCAGCTCACCAAAGTCCTACAATGAGCAGTTCTTC.

With regard to this clone: At one end the junction does not follow the germline gene, possibly because of a read error. The chain combines TRBV18 with TRBJ1-5; D gene ambiguous. Germline V gene sequence: CDR1 KGHSH, CDR2 LQKENI. The CDR3 runs 10 residues. In DNA form, the CDR3 reads TGTGCCAGCTCTCCCACCTTCAATGCGTTT. Its translation: CASSPTFNAF.

This clone has more than one count but fewer than ten. The V and J genes are TRBV29-1 and TRBJ2-3, with 11 positions matching TRBD2. Losses at the gene ends were 5 bases for V and 2 bases for J; bases not matched to a gene: 6. Germline V gene sequence: CDR1 SQVTM, CDR2 ANQGSEA. The CDR3 extends over 15 amino acids. The CDR3, as DNA: TGCAGCGTTCGACTAGCGGGATGGGCCACAGATACGCAGTATTTT. Protein: CSVRLAGWATDTQYF.

The chain links TRBV29-1 to TRBJ1-3; 8 bases agree with TRBD1. Germline lookup yields CDR1 SQVTM and CDR2 ANQGSEA. V shed 6 bases, J shed 2 bases, and the junction held 6 bases outside the gene matches. This CDR3 region has 14 residues. CDR3 in amino acids: CSVAYRGTGNTIYF. CDR3 DNA sequence: TGCAGCGTCGCCTACAGGGGGACTGGAAACACCATATATTTT.

This clone was picked up a small number of times. The chain joins TRBV13 to TRBJ2-2, with D perhaps assigned TRBD1 or TRBD2 (6 bases each). This CDR3 contains 15 residues. The V end was cut by 2 bases, the J end by 3 bases, with 10 bases between. Germline values: CDR1 PRHDT, CDR2 FYEKMQ (reference sequence). The CDR3 spells CASSLTGRYTGELFF. The CDR3 region has the DNA TGTGCCAGCAGCTTAACAGGGAGGTACACCGGGGAGCTGTTTTTT.

The chain carries TRBV29-1 and TRBJ2-7; D not certain. The germline V and J ends were trimmed by 5 bases and 0 bases, with 11 bases remaining between them. Germline assignment: CDR1 SQVTM and CDR2 ANQGSEA. The CDR3 spans 13 residues. The CDR3 DNA reads as TGCAGCGTTCGAGCCACCCCCTCCTACGAGCAGTACTTC. Protein sequence: CSVRATPSYEQYF.

The genes are TRBV15 and TRBJ2-1; D might be TRBD1 or TRBD2, each matching 5 bases. V was trimmed by 4 bases and J by 1 base, leaving 14 bases between them. There are 16 residues in the CDR3. The germline gives CDR1 LNHNV, CDR2 YYDKDF (reference sequence). CDR3: CATSTRPGPSYNEQFF. For the CDR3, the DNA is TGTGCCACCAGCACCCGGCCGGGGCCTTCCTACAATGAGCAGTTCTTC.

The V and J genes are TRBV29-1 and TRBJ2-7; D gene uncertain. V was shortened by 6 bases and J by 3 bases, with 12 bases between the two germline ends. The CDR3 length is 12 residues. In germline, CDR1 is SQVTM, CDR2 ANQGSEA. The DNA of the CDR3 is TGCAGCGTCGCAAATGACATCTACGAGCAGTACTTC. Protein product: CSVANDIYEQYF.

J is TRBJ2-5 and V is TRBV2; D is unresolved. Germline V CDR1 and CDR2: SNHLY, FYNNEI. V was pared by 2 bases and J by 9 bases, with 7 bases between. CDR3 length: 11 residues. The CDR3 region is CASSEQAAQYF. The CDR3 DNA is TGTGCCAGCAGTGAACAGGCCGCCCAGTACTTC.

This chain uses TRBV6-1 with TRBJ2-7; 9 positions agree with TRBD1. With 6 bases clipped from V and 2 bases from J, the junction kept 8 bases outside the gene matches. CDR3 length: 15 residues. Germline CDR1 reads MNHNS; CDR2 reads SASEGT. CDR3 region: CASSQIQGAAYEQYF. Written as DNA, the CDR3 is TGTGCCAGCAGCCAGATACAGGGGGCCGCCTACGAGCAGTACTTC.

The V gene is TRBV2, the J gene TRBJ2-1; TRBD2 matches at 9 bases. Germline CDR1 reads SNHLY; CDR2 reads FYNNEI. The CDR3 spans 16 residues. V was clipped by 9 bases and J by 7 bases; unmatched bases: 16. CDR3 amino acids: CASGSAGGPRLNEQFF. The CDR3 nucleotides are TGTGCCAGTGGGTCGGCGGGAGGGCCGAGGTTGAATGAGCAGTTCTTC.

This chain links TRBV4-2 with TRBJ2-5, with TRBD2 matching over 7 bases. This CDR3 is built from 14 residues. Trimming cost V 3 bases and J 3 bases; bases outside gene matches: 4. Germline V gene sequence: CDR1 LGHNA, CDR2 YNFKEQ. The CDR3, as DNA: TGTGCCAGCAGCCAGGGGCTAGCGGAAGAGACCCAGTACTTC. Translated, it gives CASSQGLAEETQYF.

J is TRBJ2-3 and V is TRBV30, with TRBD1 matching 7 bases. The CDR3 is 14 residues long. The germline gives CDR1 GTSNPN, CDR2 SVGIG (reference sequence). V shed 7 bases and J 3 bases; nucleotides not matched to a gene: 10. CDR3 in amino acids: CALRDRGFTDTQYF. The CDR3 nucleotides read TGTGCCTTACGGGACAGAGGATTTACAGATACGCAGTATTTT.